Listed below are T cell receptor beta chains from one sample, sequenced in a study of shared clonotypes between healthy human individuals. TCRdb's copy holds only in-frame clones and misses some; the assay was immunoSEQ multiplex PCR. This table has under 550,000 clones, 90% to 97% appearing once. Sequenced sample: naive CD4+ T cells sorted from blood. The source of these receptors is a woman aged 25 to 39 in good health. Each CDR3 is given with its conserved first and last residue. The order of the fields is D gene, V gene, clone size, J gene, CDR3 protein, CDR3 DNA. The D gene is left open where the match is weak. Size is omitted from some rows. Given values are once, few, many or a class for expanded clones.

NA	TRBV28	NA	TRBJ1-2	CASMDTTNYGYTF	TGTGCCAGCATGGACACTACTAACTATGGCTACACCTTC
NA	TRBV6-4	once	TRBJ1-2	CASSPRDGLNYGYTF	TGTGCCAGCAGCCCGCGGGACGGACTTAACTATGGCTACACCTTC
NA	TRBV5-1	NA	TRBJ2-7	CASSREWSSYEQYF	TGCGCCAGCAGCCGAGAGTGGAGCTCCTACGAGCAGTACTTC
NA	TRBV6-1	NA	TRBJ1-2	CASSEQGNYGYTF	TGTGCCAGCAGTGAGCAGGGGAACTATGGCTACACCTTC
TRBD1	TRBV5-1	NA	TRBJ1-1	CASSWTGLDTEAFF	TGCGCCAGCAGCTGGACAGGGTTGGACACTGAAGCTTTCTTT
NA	TRBV6-1	NA	TRBJ2-1	CASTQVQGSYNEQFF	TGTGCCAGCACCCAAGTTCAGGGTTCTTACAATGAGCAGTTCTTC
NA	TRBV2	once	TRBJ2-7	CASQRTEYEQYF	TGTGCCAGCCAACGGACAGAGTACGAGCAGTACTTC
NA	TRBV28	NA	TRBJ1-2	CAIESPEQPYGYTF	TGTGCCATCGAGTCCCCAGAACAGCCCTATGGCTACACCTTC
NA	TRBV7-3	NA	TRBJ2-7	CASSKGGGRVPYEQYF	TGTGCCAGCAGCAAAGGTGGAGGGCGGGTTCCTTACGAGCAGTACTTC
NA	TRBV20-1	NA	TRBJ2-7	CSASIRSEQYF	TGCAGTGCTAGCATTCGGTCCGAGCAGTACTTC
TRBD1	TRBV27	NA	TRBJ1-6	CASSLTVGQSNSPLHF	TGTGCCAGCAGTTTAACGGTGGGACAGTCCAATTCACCCCTCCACTTT
TRBD1	TRBV5-1	NA	TRBJ1-4	CASSLTGANEKLFF	TGCGCCAGCAGTCTGACAGGGGCAAATGAAAAACTGTTTTTT
NA	TRBV2	NA	TRBJ2-7	CASLPLGSSYEQYF	TGTGCCAGCCTCCCTTTGGGGAGCTCCTACGAGCAGTACTTC
NA	TRBV7-3	once	TRBJ1-1	CASSPRGGPSTEAFF	TGTGCCAGCAGCCCGAGGGGGGGTCCTAGCACTGAAGCTTTCTTT
TRBD2	TRBV6-1	NA	TRBJ2-5	CASSAASGQETQYF	TGTGCCAGCAGTGCGGCTAGCGGACAAGAGACCCAGTACTTC
TRBD1	TRBV11-2	NA	TRBJ2-3	CASSFQGARIDTQYF	TGTGCCAGCAGCTTCCAGGGGGCGCGGATAGATACGCAGTATTTT
TRBD1	TRBV7-2	NA	TRBJ1-2	CASSLTGTVVRPYGYTF	TGTGCCAGCAGCTTGACCGGGACAGTTGTTAGGCCCTATGGCTACACCTTC
TRBD2	TRBV5-1	NA	TRBJ2-3	CASSQLAPGLAGDTDTQYF	TGCGCCAGCAGCCAACTAGCTCCGGGACTAGCGGGCGACACAGATACGCAGTATTTT
NA	TRBV7-9	few	TRBJ1-1	CASSPDLVLNTEAFF	TGTGCCAGCAGCCCTGACTTGGTACTGAACACTGAAGCTTTCTTT
NA	TRBV6-5	NA	TRBJ1-5	CASSRGPTDQPQHF	TGTGCCAGCAGCCGAGGACCGACGGATCAGCCCCAGCATTTT
NA	TRBV2	NA	TRBJ2-1	CASSGSEGGGEQFF	TGTGCCAGCAGTGGGTCAGAAGGGGGGGGTGAGCAGTTCTTC
NA	TRBV6-1	NA	TRBJ2-1	CASRRQVPGQFF	TGTGCCAGCAGGCGACAGGTCCCAGGGCAGTTCTTC
TRBD2	TRBV6-6	NA	TRBJ2-3	CASSFPSGRGADTQYF	TGTGCCAGCAGTTTCCCGAGCGGGAGAGGTGCAGATACGCAGTATTTT
TRBD2	TRBV4-1	NA	TRBJ2-2	CASSHGGLAARTGELFF	TGCGCCAGCAGCCATGGCGGACTAGCCGCGAGGACCGGGGAGCTGTTTTTT
NA	TRBV25-1	NA	TRBJ2-7	CASSEFGDLPSEQYF	TGTGCCAGCAGTGAATTTGGGGACCTCCCCAGCGAGCAGTACTTC
NA	TRBV12-2	NA	TRBJ1-4	CASRFSRQGLFF	TGTGCAAGTCGCTTCTCGCGACAGGGACTGTTTTTT
TRBD2	TRBV18	NA	TRBJ2-7	CASSPRREGYEQYF	TGTGCCAGCTCCCCCCGGCGGGAGGGCTACGAGCAGTACTTC
TRBD1	TRBV19	NA	TRBJ1-1	CASTTGGTAFF	TGTGCCAGTACGACAGGGGGCACAGCTTTCTTT
NA	TRBV5-5	NA	TRBJ2-7	CASSLVLVGEQYF	TGTGCCAGCAGCTTGGTGCTAGTGGGCGAGCAGTACTTC